The 8 T cell receptor beta chains given below trace back to one sample, sequenced in a study of cytomegalovirus exposure and HLA in healthy donors. A multiplex PCR was run with 60 Vbeta primers and 13 Jbeta primers. Profiled with immunoSEQ multiplex PCR; TCRdb holds only in-frame clones, not every one. This sample yields roughly 150,000 clones, of which roughly 82% are seen a single time; 6.5% to 7.5% belongs to the top ten. Sequenced: PBMCs. The receptors stem from a woman in her fifties or sixties in good health and CMV-seropositive.

This clone was recorded once. The rearrangement uses TRBV27 and TRBJ2-7, with 9 bases identical to TRBD1. The CDR3 sequence is 15 residues long. Unmatched junction bases numbered 11, after V lost 5 bases and J lost 6 bases. Germline CDR1 is MNHEY and CDR2 is SMNVEV (reference sequence). CDR3 residues: CASSDQQGAPGEQYF. The CDR3 DNA sequence: TGTGCCAGCAGTGACCAACAGGGGGCCCCTGGCGAGCAGTACTTC.

The V gene is TRBV4-1, the J gene TRBJ2-7; maybe TRBD2 (5 bases). Germline CDR1 MGHRA, CDR2 YSYEKL. The length of the CDR3 is 13 residues. V shed 2 bases and J shed 6 bases, with 11 bases lying between them. CDR3: CASSQSNSGEQYF. Here the CDR3 DNA reads TGCGCCAGCAGCCAATCTAACAGCGGCGAGCAGTACTTC.

This rearrangement joins TRBV30 to TRBJ2-7; no firm D call. V shed 4 bases and J shed 3 bases, with 16 bases lying between them. The CDR3 length is 14 residues. The germline CDR1 and CDR2 sequences are GTSNPN and SVGIG (reference sequence). CDR3 coding DNA: TGTGCCTGGACAAAAGACTCGAGCCTCTACGAGCAGTACTTC. It translates to CAWTKDSSLYEQYF. Combining the CDR3 with reference TRBV30 and TRBJ2-7 gives the whole variable domain SQTIHQWPATLVQPVGSPLSLECTVEGTSNPNLYWYRQAAGRGLQLLFYSVGIGQISSEVPQNLSASRPQDRQFILSSKKLLLSDSGFYLCAWTKDSSLYEQYFGPGTRLTVT.

The count of this clone is one. This rearrangement joins TRBV7-9 to TRBJ2-4; tentatively, D is TRBD1 (5 bases). The CDR3 sequence is 14 residues long. Trimming took off 1 base at V and 9 bases at J, with 13 bases between the two ends. CDR1 and CDR2 (germline): SEHNR, FQNEAQ (reference sequence). DNA for the CDR3: TGTGCCAGCAGCTTAGTCGGAACCCAGGGCATTCAGTACTTC. It translates to CASSLVGTQGIQYF.

V is TRBV6-6 and J is TRBJ1-2; 7 bases line up with TRBD1. CDR1 and CDR2 from the germline V gene are MNHNY and SVGAGI (reference sequence). V shed 4 bases and J 4 bases; nucleotides not matched to a gene: 3. The CDR3 runs to 13 residues. The CDR3 DNA reads TGTGCCAGCAGTTCGGACAGGTTCTATGGCTACACCTTC. Its protein product is CASSSDRFYGYTF.

The V gene is TRBV27, the J gene TRBJ1-5, with a weak D call TRBD1 (6 bases). CDR1 is MNHEY, CDR2 SMNVEV, per germline (reference sequence). The CDR3 consists of 13 residues. The ends were cut back, 8 bases at V and 2 bases at J, with 10 bases in the middle. CDR3 residues: CASGNRGNQPQHF. CDR3 nucleotides: TGTGCCAGCGGCAACAGGGGCAATCAGCCCCAGCATTTT.

This chain joins TRBV9 and TRBJ1-2; TRBD1 agrees at 7 bases. Germline V lookup: CDR1 SGDLS, CDR2 YYNGEE. Germline trimming cut 0 bases from V and 6 bases from J; bases unmatched to any gene: 5. The CDR3 consists of 14 residues. CDR3 loop: CASSVARTGHGYTF. The CDR3 DNA sequence: TGTGCCAGCAGCGTAGCACGGACAGGACATGGCTACACCTTC.

The chain employs TRBV30 and TRBJ1-4; TRBD1 might be the D (6 bases). The length of the CDR3 is 17 residues. Trimming took 0 bases from V and 6 from J, leaving 20 bases between them. In germline, CDR1 is GTSNPN, CDR2 SVGIG (reference sequence). DNA of the CDR3: TGTGCCTGGAGTGTACCGTGGGGGACATCTGATGATGAAAAACTGTTTTTT. Translating gives CAWSVPWGTSDDEKLFF.